The table lists the clone carrying this T cell receptor beta chain with many counts. The data were obtained in a study of regulatory T cells in long-lasting Graves disease. CDR3 length equals 15 residues. Trimming pared 8 bases from V and 1 base from J, leaving 17 bases between. The germline gives CDR1 MDHEN, CDR2 SYDVKM. This sample's time point: persistent/refractory GD, antithyroid drugs over 5 years with positive TRAb. There was RNA extracted from PBMCs, and the TCR library was made from it. According to the study, TCR beta libraries were built with iRepertoire HTBI primers and CDR3-region Arm-PCR. TCRdb reprocessed the multiplex PCR reads with MiXCR, giving one entry per CDR3 protein. The repertoire consists of about 470,000 distinct CDR3 sequences, with around a fifth occurring once and the leading ten covering roughly 7%.

This sample comprised peripheral blood mononuclear cells (PBMCs), obtained when the disease was refractory, from a patient treated with antithyroid drugs. This clonotype originated in a female donor with Graves disease. The chain recombines TRBV28 with TRBJ1-1; unclear D gene. CDR3 bases: TGTGCCAGCCTGGCCTCTTGGGCGGAGAACACTGAAGCTTTCTTT. It yields the protein CASLASWAENTEAFF.